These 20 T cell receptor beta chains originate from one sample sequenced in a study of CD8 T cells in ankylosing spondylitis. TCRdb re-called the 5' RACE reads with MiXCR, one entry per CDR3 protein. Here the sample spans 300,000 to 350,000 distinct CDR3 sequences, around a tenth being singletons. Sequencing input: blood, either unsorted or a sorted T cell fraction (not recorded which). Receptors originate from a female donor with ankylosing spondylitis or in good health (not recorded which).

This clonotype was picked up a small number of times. The CDR3 DNA reads as TGCGCCAGCGGCTGGGGACTAGCGGGGCCAAACAATGAGCAGTTCTTC. Its translation is CASGWGLAGPNNEQFF. The rearrangement links TRBV5-1 to TRBJ2-1; 13 bases match TRBD2. Germline V gene sequence: CDR1 SGHRS, CDR2 YFSETQ. CDR3 length: 16 amino acids. Trimming cost V 7 bases and J 5 bases; bases outside gene matches: 9.

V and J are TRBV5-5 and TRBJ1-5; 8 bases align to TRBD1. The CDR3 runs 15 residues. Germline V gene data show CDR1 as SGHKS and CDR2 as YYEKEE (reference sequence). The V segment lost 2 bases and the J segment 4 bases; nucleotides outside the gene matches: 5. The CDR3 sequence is CASSFQGARNQPQHF. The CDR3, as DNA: TGTGCCAGCAGCTTCCAGGGGGCGCGTAATCAGCCCCAGCATTTT.

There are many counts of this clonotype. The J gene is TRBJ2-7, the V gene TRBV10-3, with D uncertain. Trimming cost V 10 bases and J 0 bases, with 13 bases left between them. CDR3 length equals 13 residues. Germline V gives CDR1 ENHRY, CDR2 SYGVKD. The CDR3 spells CATETPSSYEQYF. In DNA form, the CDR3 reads TGTGCCACCGAGACTCCCAGCTCCTACGAGCAGTACTTC.

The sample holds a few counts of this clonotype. This CDR3 reads CASSVDGTAMNTEAFF. The CDR3 DNA is TGTGCCAGCAGCGTAGATGGAACAGCCATGAACACTGAAGCTTTCTTT. The chain links TRBV9 to TRBJ1-1; D remains unclear. This CDR3 spans 16 amino acids. The V end lost 0 bases, the J end lost 0 bases, and 12 bases lay between the germline ends. The germline V gene has CDR1 SGDLS and CDR2 YYNGEE.

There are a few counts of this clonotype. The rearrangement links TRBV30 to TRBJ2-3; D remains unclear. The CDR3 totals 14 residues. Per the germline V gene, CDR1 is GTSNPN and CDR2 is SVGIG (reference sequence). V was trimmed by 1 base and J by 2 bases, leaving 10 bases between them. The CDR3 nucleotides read TGTGCCTGGAGTGACGGTCTCTCCACAGATACGCAGTATTTT. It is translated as CAWSDGLSTDTQYF.

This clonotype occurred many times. The CDR3 coding sequence is TGCGCCAGCAGCTTGGAGGGGGCAGCGAACACCGGGGAGCTGTTTTTT. The encoded protein is CASSLEGAANTGELFF. The chain recombines TRBV5-1 with TRBJ2-2, with 7 nucleotides matching TRBD1. Germline V lookup: CDR1 SGHRS, CDR2 YFSETQ. This CDR3 comprises 16 residues. V gave up 0 bases and J gave up 0 bases; unmatched junction bases: 2.

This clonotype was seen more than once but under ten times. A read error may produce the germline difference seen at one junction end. In nucleotides, the CDR3 is TGTGCCATCAGTGGGGCGAGGGATGGCGACACCTTC. Its translation: CAISGARDGDTF. The chain combines TRBV10-3 with TRBJ1-2; the D is unclear. The CDR3 runs 12 residues. Germline V gives CDR1 ENHRY, CDR2 SYGVKD.

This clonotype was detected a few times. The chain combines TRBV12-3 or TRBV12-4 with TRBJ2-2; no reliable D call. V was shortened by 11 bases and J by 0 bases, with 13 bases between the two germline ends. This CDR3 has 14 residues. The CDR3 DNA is TGTGCCGGTTCCAGTGGGACGAACACCGGGGAGCTGTTTTTT. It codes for CAGSSGTNTGELFF.

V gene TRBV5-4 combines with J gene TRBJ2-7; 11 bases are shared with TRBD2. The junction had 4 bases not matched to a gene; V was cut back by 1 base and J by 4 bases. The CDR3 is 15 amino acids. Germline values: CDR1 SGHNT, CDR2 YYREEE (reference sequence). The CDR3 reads CASSLIAGGPYEQYF. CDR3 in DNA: TGTGCCAGCAGCTTGATAGCGGGAGGGCCGTACGAGCAGTACTTC.

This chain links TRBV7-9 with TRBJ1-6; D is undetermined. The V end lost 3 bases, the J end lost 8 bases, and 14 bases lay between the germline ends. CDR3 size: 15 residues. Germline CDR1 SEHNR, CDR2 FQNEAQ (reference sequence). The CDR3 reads CASSLYATPDSPLHF. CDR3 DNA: TGTGCCAGCAGCTTGTACGCAACCCCAGATTCACCCCTCCACTTT.

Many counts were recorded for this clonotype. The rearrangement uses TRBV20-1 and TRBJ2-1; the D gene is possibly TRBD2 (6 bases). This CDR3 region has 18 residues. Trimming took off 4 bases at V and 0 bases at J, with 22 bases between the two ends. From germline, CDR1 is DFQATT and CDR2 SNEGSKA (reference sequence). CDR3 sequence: CSAIGTSPNLSSYNEQFF. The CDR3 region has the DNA TGCAGTGCTATTGGTACTAGCCCAAATCTGAGCTCCTACAATGAGCAGTTCTTC.

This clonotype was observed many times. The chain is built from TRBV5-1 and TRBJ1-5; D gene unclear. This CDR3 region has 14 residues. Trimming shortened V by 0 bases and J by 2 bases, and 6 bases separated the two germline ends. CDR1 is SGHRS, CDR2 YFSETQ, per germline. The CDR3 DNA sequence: TGCGCCAGCAGCTTGGGGGATGGCAATCAGCCCCAGCATTTT. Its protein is CASSLGDGNQPQHF.

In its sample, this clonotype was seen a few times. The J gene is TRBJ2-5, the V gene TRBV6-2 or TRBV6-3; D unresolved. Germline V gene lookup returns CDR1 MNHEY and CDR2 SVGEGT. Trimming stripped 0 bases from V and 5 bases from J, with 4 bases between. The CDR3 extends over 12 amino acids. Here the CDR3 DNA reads TGTGCCAGCAGTTACTCGACCGAGACCCAGTACTTC. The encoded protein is CASSYSTETQYF.

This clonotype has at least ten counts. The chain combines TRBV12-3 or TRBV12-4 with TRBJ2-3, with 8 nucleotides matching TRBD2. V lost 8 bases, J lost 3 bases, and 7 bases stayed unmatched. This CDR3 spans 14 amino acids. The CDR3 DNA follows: TGTGCCAGCGGGCGCGGGGGGCTTACAGATACGCAGTATTTT. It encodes CASGRGGLTDTQYF.

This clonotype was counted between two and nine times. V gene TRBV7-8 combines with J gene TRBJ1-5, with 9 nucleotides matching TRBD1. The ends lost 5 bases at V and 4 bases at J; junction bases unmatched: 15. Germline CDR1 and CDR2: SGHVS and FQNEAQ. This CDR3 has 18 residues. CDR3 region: CASSTRSNSQGANQPQHF. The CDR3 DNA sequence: TGTGCCAGCAGCACACGGTCCAACTCACAGGGGGCAAATCAGCCCCAGCATTTT.

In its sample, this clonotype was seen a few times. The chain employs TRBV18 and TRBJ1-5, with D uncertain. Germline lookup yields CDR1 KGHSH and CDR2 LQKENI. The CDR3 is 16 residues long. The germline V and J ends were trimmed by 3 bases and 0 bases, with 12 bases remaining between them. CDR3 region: CASSPLPIHSNQPQHF. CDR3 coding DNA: TGTGCCAGCTCACCCCTACCGATACATAGCAATCAGCCCCAGCATTTT.

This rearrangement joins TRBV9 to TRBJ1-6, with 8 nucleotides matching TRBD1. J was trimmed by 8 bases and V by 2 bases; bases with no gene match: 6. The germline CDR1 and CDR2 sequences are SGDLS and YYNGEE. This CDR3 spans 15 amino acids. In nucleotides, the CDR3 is TGTGCCAGCAGCGTCACAGGGGGGTTCGATTCACCCCTCCACTTT. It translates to CASSVTGGFDSPLHF.

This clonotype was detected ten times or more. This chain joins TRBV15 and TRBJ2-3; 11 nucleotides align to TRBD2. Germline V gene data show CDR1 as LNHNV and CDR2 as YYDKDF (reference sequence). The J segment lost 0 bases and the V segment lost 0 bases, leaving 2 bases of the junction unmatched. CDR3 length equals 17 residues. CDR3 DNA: TGTGCCACCAGCAGAGATGGGACTAGCGGCAGCACAGATACGCAGTATTTT. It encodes CATSRDGTSGSTDTQYF.

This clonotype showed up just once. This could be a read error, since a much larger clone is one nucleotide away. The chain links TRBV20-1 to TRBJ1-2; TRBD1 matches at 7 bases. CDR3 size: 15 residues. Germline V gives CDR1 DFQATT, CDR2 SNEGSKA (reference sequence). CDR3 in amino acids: CSARNSTPGPGQTLF. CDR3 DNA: TGCAGTGCTAGAAATTCCACCCCGGGGCCGGGACAGACCCTCTTC.

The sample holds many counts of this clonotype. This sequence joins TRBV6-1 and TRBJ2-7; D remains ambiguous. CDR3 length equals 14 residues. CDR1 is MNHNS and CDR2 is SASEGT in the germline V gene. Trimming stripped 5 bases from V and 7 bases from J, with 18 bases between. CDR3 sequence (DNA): TGTGCCAGCAGTCAGAAGGGCCAGGTCGGAGAGCAGTACTTC. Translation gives CASSQKGQVGEQYF.